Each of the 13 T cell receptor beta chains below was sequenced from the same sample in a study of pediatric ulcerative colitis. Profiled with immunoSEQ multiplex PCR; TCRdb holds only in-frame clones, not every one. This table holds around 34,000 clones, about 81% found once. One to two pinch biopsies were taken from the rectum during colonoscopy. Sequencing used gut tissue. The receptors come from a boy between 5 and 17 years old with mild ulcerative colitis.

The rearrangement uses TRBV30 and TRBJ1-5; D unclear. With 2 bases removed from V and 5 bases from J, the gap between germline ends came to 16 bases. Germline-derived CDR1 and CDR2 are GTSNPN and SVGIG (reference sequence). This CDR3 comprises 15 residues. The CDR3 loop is CAWSQGANMDQPQHF. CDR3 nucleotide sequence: TGTGCCTGGAGTCAAGGAGCGAACATGGATCAGCCCCAGCATTTT.

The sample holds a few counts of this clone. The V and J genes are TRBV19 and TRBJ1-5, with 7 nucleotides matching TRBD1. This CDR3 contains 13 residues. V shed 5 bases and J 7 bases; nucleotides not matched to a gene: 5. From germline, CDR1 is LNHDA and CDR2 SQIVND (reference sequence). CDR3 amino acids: CASSDRAKQPQHF. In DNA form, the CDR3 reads TGTGCCAGTAGTGACAGGGCGAAACAGCCCCAGCATTTT.

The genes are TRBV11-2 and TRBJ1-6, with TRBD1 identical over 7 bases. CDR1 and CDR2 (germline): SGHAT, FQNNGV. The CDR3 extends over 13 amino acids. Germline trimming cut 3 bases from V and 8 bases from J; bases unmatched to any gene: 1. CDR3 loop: CASSFQGDSPLHF. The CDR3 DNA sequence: TGTGCCAGCAGCTTTCAGGGGGATTCACCCCTCCACTTT. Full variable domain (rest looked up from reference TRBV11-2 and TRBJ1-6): EAGVAQSPRYKIIEKRQSVAFWCNPISGHATLYWYQQILGQGPKLLIQFQNNGVVDDSQLPKDRFSAERLKGVDSTLKIQPAKLEDSAVYLCASSFQGDSPLHFGNGTRLTVT.

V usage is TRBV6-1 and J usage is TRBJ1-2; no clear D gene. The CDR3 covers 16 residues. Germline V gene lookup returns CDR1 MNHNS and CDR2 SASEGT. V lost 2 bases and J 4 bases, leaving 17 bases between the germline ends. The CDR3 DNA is TGTGCCAGCAGTGAACGGGGAAGTGGCCTCGTCTATGGCTACACCTTC. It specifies CASSERGSGLVYGYTF.

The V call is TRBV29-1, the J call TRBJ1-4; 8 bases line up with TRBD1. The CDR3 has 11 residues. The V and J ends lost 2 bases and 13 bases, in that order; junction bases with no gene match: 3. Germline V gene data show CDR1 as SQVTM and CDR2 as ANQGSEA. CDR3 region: CSVESTGGLFF. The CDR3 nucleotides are TGCAGCGTTGAAAGCACAGGGGGACTGTTTTTT.

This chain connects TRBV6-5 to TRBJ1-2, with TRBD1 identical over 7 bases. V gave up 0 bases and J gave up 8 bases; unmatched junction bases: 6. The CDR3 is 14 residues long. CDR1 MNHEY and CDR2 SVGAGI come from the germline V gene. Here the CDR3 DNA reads TGTGCCAGCAGTTACTCGGGGGACAGTGTGGGCTACACCTTC. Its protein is CASSYSGDSVGYTF.

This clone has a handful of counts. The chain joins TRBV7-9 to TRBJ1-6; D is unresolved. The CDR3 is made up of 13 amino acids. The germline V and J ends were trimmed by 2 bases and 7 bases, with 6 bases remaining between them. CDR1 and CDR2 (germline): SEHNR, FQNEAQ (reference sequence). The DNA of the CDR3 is TGTGCCAGCAGCTTATCCAGGAATTCACCCCTCCACTTT. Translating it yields CASSLSRNSPLHF.

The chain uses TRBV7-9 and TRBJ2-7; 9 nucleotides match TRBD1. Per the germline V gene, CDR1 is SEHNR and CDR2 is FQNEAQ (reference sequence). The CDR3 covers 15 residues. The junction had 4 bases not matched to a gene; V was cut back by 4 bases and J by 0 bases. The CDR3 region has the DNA TGTGCCAGCAGCTCCCCGGGACAGGGCTCCTACGAGCAGTACTTC. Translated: CASSSPGQGSYEQYF.

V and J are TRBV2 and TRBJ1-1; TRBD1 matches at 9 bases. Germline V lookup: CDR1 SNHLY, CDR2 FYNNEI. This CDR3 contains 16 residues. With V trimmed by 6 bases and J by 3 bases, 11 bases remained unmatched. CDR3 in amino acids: CASRTRFDRGDTEAFF. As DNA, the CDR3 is TGTGCCAGCAGGACTCGGTTTGACAGGGGGGACACTGAAGCTTTCTTT.

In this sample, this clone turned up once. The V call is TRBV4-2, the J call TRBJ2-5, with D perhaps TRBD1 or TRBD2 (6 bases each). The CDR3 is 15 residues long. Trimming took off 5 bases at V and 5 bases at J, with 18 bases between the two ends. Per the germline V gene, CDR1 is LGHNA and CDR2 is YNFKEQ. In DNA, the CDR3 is TGTGCCAGCAGCATCCGAGGGGGGCGAGGGGAGACCCAGTACTTC. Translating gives CASSIRGGRGETQYF.

CDR3 nucleotide sequence: TGTGCCAGCACTAACCCCGGGAGGGGACAAATGAACACTGAAGCTTTCTTT. Its protein is CASTNPGRGQMNTEAFF. The rearrangement uses TRBV5-8 and TRBJ1-1; a weak D match, TRBD1 (6 bases). The V gene lost 6 bases and the J gene lost 0 bases, with 21 bases spanning the gap. Looked up from germline, CDR1 is SGHTS and CDR2 is YDEGEE. This CDR3 has 17 residues.

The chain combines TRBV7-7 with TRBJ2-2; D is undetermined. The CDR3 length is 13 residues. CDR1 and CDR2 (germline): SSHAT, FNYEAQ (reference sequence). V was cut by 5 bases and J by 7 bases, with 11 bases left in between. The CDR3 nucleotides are TGTGCCAGCAGCCTCGATCGAGACGGGGAGCTGTTTTTT. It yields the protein CASSLDRDGELFF. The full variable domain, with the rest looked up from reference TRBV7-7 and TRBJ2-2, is GAGVSQSPRYKVTKRGQDVTLRCDPISSHATLYWYQQALGQGPEFLTYFNYEAQPDKSGLPSDRFSAERPEGSISTLTIQRTEQRDSAMYRCASSLDRDGELFFGEGSRLTVL.

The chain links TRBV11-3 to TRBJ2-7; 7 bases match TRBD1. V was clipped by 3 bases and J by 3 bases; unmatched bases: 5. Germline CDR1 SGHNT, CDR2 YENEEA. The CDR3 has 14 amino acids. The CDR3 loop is CASSLTGYFYEQYF. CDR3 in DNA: TGTGCCAGCAGCTTGACAGGGTACTTCTACGAGCAGTACTTC.